This entry lists 31 T cell receptor beta chains sequenced from one sample in a study of cytomegalovirus exposure and HLA in healthy donors. TCRdb keeps only in-frame clones here, not all; method: immunoSEQ multiplex PCR. The table lists 120,000 to 150,000 clones, more than 85% of them singletons, with 8.5% to 9.5% in the top ten. Sequencing used PBMCs. The receptor set was obtained from a man aged 18 to 30 in good health and CMV-seropositive.

The rearrangement links TRBV9 to TRBJ2-7; 9 positions match TRBD1. CDR3 size: 16 residues. Germline assignment: CDR1 SGDLS and CDR2 YYNGEE. Trimming took 3 bases from V and 4 from J; bases not matched to a gene: 11. The CDR3 protein is CASSAFPGTGIYEQYF. The CDR3 DNA sequence: TGTGCCAGCAGCGCTTTTCCCGGGACAGGGATTTACGAGCAGTACTTC.

V gene TRBV4-1 combines with J gene TRBJ2-7; TRBD2 matches at 8 bases. The CDR3 loop spans 16 amino acids. Looked up from germline, CDR1 is MGHRA and CDR2 is YSYEKL. Trimming at V came to 0 bases and at J to 4 bases, leaving 8 bases not matched to a gene. The CDR3 DNA follows: TGCGCCAGCAGCCAAGATGGGGGGCCTAGCGGGTACGAGCAGTACTTC. Translation: CASSQDGGPSGYEQYF.

This rearrangement joins TRBV6-5 to TRBJ2-1; tentative D call: TRBD2 (6 bases). CDR1 and CDR2 (germline): MNHEY, SVGAGI. CDR3 length: 15 amino acids. V was shortened by 0 bases and J by 7 bases, with 13 bases between the two germline ends. The CDR3 nucleotides read TGTGCCAGCAGTTACTCCCCTACGGGAGCGAATGAGCAGTTCTTC. It is translated as CASSYSPTGANEQFF.

This rearrangement joins TRBV2 to TRBJ1-2; 11 bases line up with TRBD1. CDR3 length equals 15 residues. Germline CDR1 and CDR2: SNHLY and FYNNEI. Trimming removed 6 bases from V and 7 bases from J; junction bases left unmatched: 10. As DNA, the CDR3 is TGTGCCAGCAGCGTTAAGTCAGGGACAGGGGGTGGCTACACCTTC. This sequence encodes CASSVKSGTGGGYTF.

The V call is TRBV7-2, the J call TRBJ1-3; D is possibly TRBD1 (5 bases). V lost 5 bases, J lost 0 bases, and 8 bases lay in between. The germline gives CDR1 SGHTA, CDR2 FQGNSA. This CDR3 is 14 amino acids long. The CDR3, as DNA: TGTGCCAGCAGCCCCAGGGACTCTGGAAACACCATATATTTT. Amino acid sequence: CASSPRDSGNTIYF.

The V gene is TRBV27, the J gene TRBJ2-5; 9 bases match TRBD2. Trimming took 6 bases from V and 5 from J; bases not matched to a gene: 13. Germline CDR1 is MNHEY and CDR2 is SMNVEV (reference sequence). The CDR3 contains 16 residues. Here the CDR3 reads CASSIRLAERGETQYF. The CDR3 coding sequence is TGTGCCAGCAGCATCCGACTAGCGGAGAGGGGGGAGACCCAGTACTTC.

Concerning this clone: One end of the junction fails to match germline, which may point to a read error. The chain joins TRBV19 to TRBJ1-2; a possible D gene is TRBD1 (5 bases). The CDR3 has 15 residues. The germline V gene has CDR1 LNHDA and CDR2 SQIVND (reference sequence). CDR3 region: CASSIDRGTPDGYTF. The CDR3 coding sequence is TGTGCCAGTAGTATAGATCGGGGGACCCCCGATGGGTACACCTTC.

V and J are TRBV15 and TRBJ1-1; D possibly corresponds to TRBD1 (5 bases). Per the germline V gene, CDR1 is LNHNV and CDR2 is YYDKDF (reference sequence). The CDR3 loop spans 15 amino acids. V was clipped by 5 bases and J by 1 base, with 14 bases between them. CDR3 DNA sequence: TGTGCCACCAGCGAAAAATTAACAGGGAACACTGAAGCTTTCTTT. Translated: CATSEKLTGNTEAFF.

The chain couples TRBV19 to TRBJ2-1; 7 bases match TRBD1. The CDR3 loop spans 16 amino acids. From germline, CDR1 is LNHDA and CDR2 SQIVND (reference sequence). Trimming cost V 0 bases and J 3 bases; bases outside gene matches: 5. CDR3 coding DNA: TGTGCCAGTAGTATAGATGGGAGACAGGGCTACAATGAGCAGTTCTTC. It is translated as CASSIDGRQGYNEQFF.

Of note for this clone: Within the sample, other DNA sequences also encode this same CDR3. V gene TRBV4-1 combines with J gene TRBJ2-1; TRBD2 agrees at 11 bases. The ends lost 0 bases at V and 4 bases at J; junction bases unmatched: 2. Germline CDR1 reads MGHRA; CDR2 reads YSYEKL. The CDR3 has 16 amino acids. This chain's CDR3 is CASSQDGTSGYNEQFF. The CDR3 region has the DNA TGCGCCAGCAGCCAAGATGGGACTAGCGGATACAATGAGCAGTTCTTC.

The J gene is TRBJ2-1, the V gene TRBV19; 7 bases fit TRBD2. V shed 7 bases and J 7 bases; nucleotides not matched to a gene: 13. Germline V CDR1 and CDR2: LNHDA, SQIVND (reference sequence). The CDR3 has 15 residues. The CDR3 sequence: CASTPSGLRVNEQFF. In DNA, the CDR3 is TGTGCCAGTACGCCATCGGGACTAAGGGTGAATGAGCAGTTCTTC. Full variable domain (missing parts from reference TRBV19 and TRBJ2-1): DGGITQSPKYLFRKEGQNVTLSCEQNLNHDAMYWYRQDPGQGLRLIYYSQIVNDFQKGDIAEGYSVSREKKESFPLTVTSAQKNPTAFYLCASTPSGLRVNEQFFGPGTRLTVL.

This clone was picked up a small number of times. The V call is TRBV6-5, the J call TRBJ2-7; 8 nucleotides align to TRBD1. The CDR3 consists of 14 residues. The V and J ends lost 7 bases and 5 bases, in that order; junction bases with no gene match: 10. CDR1 MNHEY and CDR2 SVGAGI come from the germline V gene. CDR3 loop: CASTRDRRVHEQYF. As DNA, the CDR3 is TGTGCCAGCACAAGGGACAGGCGGGTCCACGAGCAGTACTTC.

The chain recombines TRBV6-1 with TRBJ2-7; no firm D call. The CDR3 covers 14 residues. Germline V gives CDR1 MNHNS, CDR2 SASEGT. V lost 2 bases, J lost 3 bases, and 11 bases lay in between. Here the CDR3 reads CASSEMRGFYEQYF. The DNA for the CDR3 is TGTGCCAGCAGTGAAATGAGAGGTTTCTACGAGCAGTACTTC.

This clone has a handful of counts. The V call is TRBV18, the J call TRBJ2-3, with a weak D call TRBD1 (5 bases). Trimming stripped 2 bases from V and 6 bases from J, with 9 bases between. The CDR3 has 13 amino acids. Germline lookup yields CDR1 KGHSH and CDR2 LQKENI. The CDR3 reads CASSPNPGDTQYF. In DNA form, the CDR3 reads TGTGCCAGCTCACCAAACCCAGGGGATACGCAGTATTTT.

The chain combines TRBV4-2 with TRBJ2-7; D call uncertain. The CDR3 has 15 amino acids. CDR1 is LGHNA and CDR2 is YNFKEQ in the germline V gene. The ends were cut back, 1 base at V and 5 bases at J, with 15 bases in the middle. The CDR3 loop reads CASSQGLEPPHEQYF. The CDR3 DNA is TGTGCCAGCAGCCAAGGACTCGAACCCCCCCACGAGCAGTACTTC.

The V gene is TRBV30, the J gene TRBJ2-1; 12 bases align to TRBD1. CDR1 is GTSNPN and CDR2 is SVGIG in the germline V gene (reference sequence). Losses at the gene ends were 8 bases for V and 5 bases for J; bases not matched to a gene: 7. The CDR3 length is 14 residues. The CDR3 bases are TGTGCCGCGGGACAGGGGGCAGTCGACAATGAGCAGTTCTTC. This sequence encodes CAAGQGAVDNEQFF.

This clone appeared once. This chain uses TRBV2 with TRBJ1-2; TRBD1 might be the D (6 bases). CDR1 and CDR2 from the germline V gene are SNHLY and FYNNEI. The CDR3 consists of 12 residues. V lost 6 bases to trimming and J lost 2 bases, with 7 bases between them. The CDR3 loop reads CASRDSNYGYTF. DNA for the CDR3: TGTGCCAGCAGGGACAGCAACTATGGCTACACCTTC.

V gene TRBV5-6 combines with J gene TRBJ2-5; D might be TRBD1 (5 bases). V was pared by 0 bases and J by 1 base, with 19 bases between. Germline V CDR1 and CDR2: SGHDT, YYEEEE. The CDR3 contains 18 residues. CDR3 nucleotide sequence: TGTGCCAGCAGCTTGGAATCCCTTCGGGCAGGGCGCCAAGAGACCCAGTACTTC. Residues: CASSLESLRAGRQETQYF.

The chain has TRBV7-6 and TRBJ1-2; 7 bases are shared with TRBD1. This CDR3 is built from 13 residues. Germline trimming cut 5 bases from V and 4 bases from J; bases unmatched to any gene: 4. Germline V lookup: CDR1 SGHVS, CDR2 FNYEAQ. The CDR3 loop reads CASSPGQVYGYTF. The CDR3 region has the DNA TGTGCCAGCAGCCCCGGACAGGTCTATGGCTACACCTTC.

This sequence joins TRBV6-5 and TRBJ2-2; 7 bases line up with TRBD1. The V segment lost 7 bases and the J segment 6 bases; nucleotides outside the gene matches: 8. CDR1 and CDR2 from the germline V gene are MNHEY and SVGAGI. The CDR3 has 14 amino acids. CDR3 DNA sequence: TGTGCCAGCAAGACAGGGACGGGGTCCGGGGAGCTGTTTTTT. Amino acids: CASKTGTGSGELFF.

The chain uses TRBV7-9 and TRBJ2-5; a possible D gene is TRBD2 (5 bases). V was clipped by 8 bases and J by 2 bases, with 6 bases between them. The CDR3 runs to 11 residues. Germline V gene sequence: CDR1 SEHNR, CDR2 FQNEAQ (reference sequence). CDR3 nucleotide sequence: TGTGCCAGCGAGGGTCAAGAGACCCAGTACTTC. Protein product: CASEGQETQYF.

This chain joins TRBV9 and TRBJ2-5; 10 bases align to TRBD2. This CDR3 spans 15 amino acids. The V and J ends lost 4 bases and 1 base, in that order; junction bases with no gene match: 4. Germline V lookup: CDR1 SGDLS, CDR2 YYNGEE. CDR3 DNA sequence: TGTGCCAGCAGCCCTAGCGGGGGCCTCCAAGAGACCCAGTACTTC. It specifies CASSPSGGLQETQYF.

V usage is TRBV6-1 and J usage is TRBJ2-7; the match to TRBD1 covers 8 bases. CDR1 is MNHNS and CDR2 is SASEGT in the germline V gene. The CDR3 is 14 residues long. J gave up 6 bases and V 5 bases, and 9 bases lay outside the gene matches. Here the CDR3 reads CASSTIQGVSEQYF. CDR3 in DNA: TGTGCCAGCAGTACGATACAGGGGGTCTCCGAGCAGTACTTC.

This clone was detected only once. This chain joins TRBV18 and TRBJ2-2, with a weak D call TRBD1 (6 bases). Trimming took 6 bases from V and 5 from J, leaving 10 bases between them. The CDR3 length is 13 residues. Per the germline V gene, CDR1 is KGHSH and CDR2 is LQKENI. CDR3 DNA: TGTGCCAGCTCGTCAGGACAGACCGGGGAGCTGTTTTTT. Protein sequence: CASSSGQTGELFF.

J is TRBJ1-1 and V is TRBV7-7; 8 bases agree with TRBD1. The CDR3 totals 13 residues. CDR1 and CDR2 (germline): SSHAT, FNYEAQ (reference sequence). The J segment lost 3 bases and the V segment lost 5 bases, leaving 2 bases of the junction unmatched. CDR3 in amino acids: CASSQDRDTEAFF. Written as DNA, the CDR3 is TGTGCCAGCAGCCAGGACAGGGACACTGAAGCTTTCTTT.

This clone showed up just a few times. The chain carries TRBV7-6 and TRBJ1-2, with 9 bases aligning to TRBD1. V lost 5 bases, J lost 2 bases, and 6 bases stayed unmatched. The CDR3 covers 15 residues. Germline V gene data show CDR1 as SGHVS and CDR2 as FNYEAQ. The CDR3 DNA sequence: TGTGCCAGCAGCAAGACAGGGGGTGGGAACTATGGCTACACCTTC. Protein sequence: CASSKTGGGNYGYTF.

The chain employs TRBV5-8 and TRBJ1-2, with D possibly TRBD1 on 5 matching bases. The length of the CDR3 is 13 residues. Trimming cost V 3 bases and J 4 bases, with 10 bases left between them. From germline, CDR1 is SGHTS and CDR2 YDEGEE. In nucleotides, the CDR3 is TGTGCCAGCAGCTCGGACAAACTCTATGGCTACACCTTC. Protein product: CASSSDKLYGYTF.

The CDR3 nucleotides read TGTGCCAGCAGCTTAGGAAGAGGCAGGGCCGCCGGGGGCTACACCTTC. It translates to CASSLGRGRAAGGYTF. This chain connects TRBV11-2 to TRBJ1-2; D possibly corresponds to TRBD1 (5 bases). The germline V and J ends were trimmed by 1 base and 8 bases, with 20 bases remaining between them. CDR3 length: 16 residues. Germline lookup yields CDR1 SGHAT and CDR2 FQNNGV.

The chain uses TRBV5-4 and TRBJ1-4; TRBD1 matches at 8 bases. CDR1 and CDR2 (germline): SGHNT, YYREEE (reference sequence). This CDR3 contains 16 residues. V shed 4 bases and J 6 bases; nucleotides not matched to a gene: 11. CDR3 nucleotide sequence: TGTGCCAGCAGCGTAACAGGGGGTGCCGGGTATGAAAAACTGTTTTTT. Its translation: CASSVTGGAGYEKLFF.

The V gene is TRBV5-8, the J gene TRBJ1-2; 11 nucleotides agree with TRBD1. Germline CDR1 and CDR2: SGHTS and YDEGEE. V shed 0 bases and J 6 bases; nucleotides not matched to a gene: 1. The CDR3 runs 14 residues. DNA of the CDR3: TGTGCCAGCAGCTTGGGGACAGGGGGCCATGGCTACACCTTC. This sequence encodes CASSLGTGGHGYTF. The full variable domain, rest sourced from reference TRBV5-8 and TRBJ1-2, is EAGVTQSPTHLIKTRGQQATLRCSPISGHTSVYWYQQALGLGLQFLLWYDEGEERNRGNFPPRFSGRQFPNYSSELNVNALELEDSALYLCASSLGTGGHGYTFGSGTRLTVV.

The genes are TRBV27 and TRBJ2-1; 14 bases match TRBD2. The CDR3 is 15 amino acids. Germline CDR1 and CDR2: MNHEY and SMNVEV (reference sequence). J was trimmed by 6 bases and V by 3 bases; bases with no gene match: 1. As DNA, the CDR3 is TGTGCCAGCAGTTTGACTAGCGGGAGGGCCAATGAGCAGTTCTTC. Translated: CASSLTSGRANEQFF.